This T cell receptor beta chain was retrieved from a study of blood T cell repertoires in COVID-19. Background on the study: Sample material is recorded as cDNA or gDNA derived from T cells, B-cell-depleted T cells, or PBMCs.

The repertoire was sequenced with immunoSEQ multiplex PCR; TCRdb's copy has only in-frame clones and lacks some. The sample carries about 75,000 clones, 90% recorded once. The germline V gene has CDR1 MNHEY and CDR2 SVGAGI. The germline V and J ends were trimmed by 4 bases and 7 bases, with 11 bases remaining between them. This CDR3 has 13 residues. This chain connects TRBV6-5 to TRBJ2-1, with a weak D call TRBD1 (6 bases). Sequencing was done on a sample of peripheral blood. This receptor was taken from a human donor in a cohort sampled during active COVID-19. This chain's CDR3 is CASSWGRENEQFF. The DNA for the CDR3 is TGTGCCAGCAGTTGGGGGCGCGAAAATGAGCAGTTCTTC.